Presented here are 32 T cell receptor beta chains from one specimen sequenced in a study of T cell repertoires in cytomegalovirus infection. Each CDR3 protein is one row after TCRdb ran MiXCR on the reads. Found here are tens of thousands of distinct CDR3 sequences, 4% of them singletons; the top ten hold 22%. The sequencing input was PBMCs. The receptor set was obtained from a human donor in good health (CMV status not recorded). Some clones in this sample may be carry-over from other donors' samples.

This clonotype was counted ten times or more. The V and J genes are TRBV7-2 and TRBJ2-1; no clear D. Germline CDR1 is SGHTA and CDR2 is FQGNSA. Trimming pared 5 bases from V and 0 bases from J, leaving 8 bases between. The CDR3 has 14 residues. This CDR3 reads CASSPDSSYNEQFF. In DNA form, the CDR3 reads TGTGCCAGCAGCCCCGATAGCTCCTACAATGAGCAGTTCTTC.

This clonotype was counted at least ten times. The chain has TRBV20-1 and TRBJ1-1, with D maybe TRBD1 (6 bases). The V gene's germline CDR1 is DFQATT and CDR2 SNEGSKA (reference sequence). V lost 0 bases and J lost 5, with 22 bases in between. The CDR3 runs 17 residues. As DNA, the CDR3 is TGCAGTGCTAGAGATTACACGGCAGGGGTCCCGATTACTGAAGCTTTCTTT. This gives the protein CSARDYTAGVPITEAFF.

The table lists this clonotype with many counts. The genes are TRBV7-8 and TRBJ2-1; 8 bases are shared with TRBD1. Germline V CDR1 and CDR2: SGHVS, FQNEAQ. The V segment lost 6 bases and the J segment 4 bases; nucleotides outside the gene matches: 5. CDR3 length: 14 amino acids. CDR3 in amino acids: CASRTGTGYNEQFF. The CDR3 nucleotides read TGTGCCAGCAGGACCGGGACAGGATACAATGAGCAGTTCTTC. The full variable domain, its missing parts supplied by reference TRBV7-8 and TRBJ2-1, is GAGVSQSPRYKVAKRGQDVALRCDPISGHVSLFWYQQALGQGPEFLTYFQNEAQLDKSGLPSDRFFAERPEGSVSTLKIQRTQQEDSAVYLCASRTGTGYNEQFFGPGTRLTVL.

Many counts were recorded for this clonotype. The CDR3 is CASGASGSSYEQYF. The DNA for the CDR3 is TGTGCCAGCGGCGCTAGCGGGTCCTCCTACGAGCAGTACTTC. The V gene is TRBV28, the J gene TRBJ2-7; TRBD2 matches at 8 bases. V shed 8 bases, J shed 0 bases, and the junction held 6 bases outside the gene matches. The length of the CDR3 is 14 residues. Germline V gene sequence: CDR1 MDHEN, CDR2 SYDVKM.

This clonotype was counted at least ten times. The V gene is TRBV7-2, the J gene TRBJ1-1, with a tentative D call TRBD1 (6 bases). Looked up from germline, CDR1 is SGHTA and CDR2 is FQGNSA. V lost 1 base, J lost 6 bases, and 6 bases lay in between. This CDR3 has 12 amino acids. The CDR3 spells CASSLDRAEAFF. CDR3 coding DNA: TGTGCCAGCAGCTTAGACAGGGCTGAAGCTTTCTTT.

This clonotype has ten or more counts. This chain joins TRBV6-2 or TRBV6-3 and TRBJ2-1; 9 nucleotides agree with TRBD2. The CDR3 consists of 15 residues. The germline V gene has CDR1 MNHEY and CDR2 SVGEGT. Trimming took 6 bases from V and 3 from J; bases not matched to a gene: 6. The CDR3 DNA reads as TGTGCCAGCAGATCAAGCGGGAGGAACTACAATGAGCAGTTCTTC. This encodes CASRSSGRNYNEQFF.

In this sample, this clonotype turned up many times. The chain joins TRBV6-6 to TRBJ2-7; no reliable D call. The V gene's germline CDR1 is MNHNY and CDR2 SVGAGI (reference sequence). The CDR3 is made up of 13 amino acids. Deletions cut 1 base from V and 6 bases from J, with 10 bases between. The CDR3 sequence: CASSYWGDGEQYF. DNA of the CDR3: TGTGCCAGCAGTTACTGGGGTGACGGCGAGCAGTACTTC.

This clonotype appeared many times. The chain combines TRBV29-1 with TRBJ1-3, with D unclear. Germline CDR1 SQVTM, CDR2 ANQGSEA. The CDR3 length is 13 residues. V gave up 4 bases and J gave up 1 base, with 8 bases separating them. CDR3 sequence reads: CSVAEVSGNTIYF. The CDR3 region has the DNA TGCAGCGTTGCGGAGGTTTCTGGAAACACCATATATTTT.

This clonotype came up many times. The rearrangement uses TRBV19 and TRBJ1-5; D is unresolved. V was pared by 5 bases and J by 2 bases, with 13 bases between. CDR3 length: 15 residues. From germline, CDR1 is LNHDA and CDR2 SQIVND (reference sequence). The DNA for the CDR3 is TGTGCCAGTAGTCCGAGGAAGAACGGCAATCAGCCCCAGCATTTT. This translates into CASSPRKNGNQPQHF.

In this sample, this clonotype turned up many times. The gene calls are TRBV5-1 and TRBJ2-7, with TRBD2 identical over 7 bases. The germline CDR1 and CDR2 sequences are SGHRS and YFSETQ. This CDR3 region has 16 residues. J gave up 5 bases and V 7 bases, and 18 bases lay outside the gene matches. The CDR3 region has the DNA TGCGCCAGCGGATACTACAGCGGGATTACCGTCAACGAGCAGTACTTC. Amino acids: CASGYYSGITVNEQYF.

At least ten counts were recorded for this clonotype. This sequence joins TRBV23-1 and TRBJ1-2; perhaps TRBD1 as D (6 bases). TRBV23-1 is sorted into the ORF group, with uncertain function. The CDR3 covers 14 residues. Between the trimmed V and J ends, which lost 8 bases and 6 bases, there was a span of 19 bases. In DNA form, the CDR3 reads TGCGCCAGCCCACCAGGACAGCGTCGAAATGGCTACACCTTC. It codes for CASPPGQRRNGYTF.

Ten or more counts support this clonotype. V gene TRBV20-1 combines with J gene TRBJ2-1; the match to TRBD2 covers 8 bases. The CDR3 length is 16 residues. CDR1 is DFQATT, CDR2 SNEGSKA, per germline (reference sequence). J gave up 5 bases and V 1 base, and 10 bases lay outside the gene matches. This chain's CDR3 is CSARVAAGGIHNEQFF. The CDR3 region has the DNA TGCAGTGCTAGAGTTGCGGCGGGAGGTATCCACAATGAGCAGTTCTTC.

This clonotype was found a few times. The chain combines TRBV5-1 with TRBJ2-7; D ambiguous. The CDR3 has 14 residues. The germline gives CDR1 SGHRS, CDR2 YFSETQ. V was cut by 5 bases and J by 2 bases, with 14 bases left in between. CDR3 sequence: CASSPDAHAYEQYF. The CDR3, as DNA: TGCGCCAGCAGTCCAGACGCCCACGCCTACGAGCAGTACTTC.

This clonotype was observed at least ten times. For the CDR3, the DNA is TGTGCCAGCAGCTTAGATTACGGCCAGCCCCAGCATTTT. Translated: CASSLDYGQPQHF. V gene TRBV7-2 combines with J gene TRBJ1-5; D is ambiguous. V lost 1 base and J lost 7, with 8 bases in between. Germline CDR1 and CDR2: SGHTA and FQGNSA. This CDR3 is 13 amino acids long.

Ten or more counts support this clonotype. The chain uses TRBV7-2 and TRBJ2-3; D call uncertain. CDR3 length: 13 residues. The germline V gene has CDR1 SGHTA and CDR2 FQGNSA. V gave up 2 bases and J gave up 4 bases, with 7 bases separating them. In DNA, the CDR3 is TGTGCCAGCAGCTTATCGAGGTCAGATACGCAGTATTTT. This encodes CASSLSRSDTQYF.

The V and J genes are TRBV5-1 and TRBJ2-1; the match to TRBD2 covers 13 bases. The germline V gene encodes CDR1 SGHRS and CDR2 YFSETQ. This CDR3 is 16 amino acids long. The trim removed 3 bases at V and 5 bases at J, leaving 5 bases unmatched. The CDR3 is CASSSGLAGKNNEQFF. CDR3 nucleotides: TGCGCCAGCAGCTCGGGACTAGCGGGAAAGAACAATGAGCAGTTCTTC. The full variable domain, in which reference TRBV5-1 and TRBJ2-1 provide the parts outside the CDR3, is KAGVTQTPRYLIKTRGQQVTLSCSPISGHRSVSWYQQTPGQGLQFLFEYFSETQRNKGNFPGRFSGRQFSNSRSEMNVSTLELGDSALYLCASSSGLAGKNNEQFFGPGTRLTVL.

This clonotype was detected ten times or more. The V and J genes are TRBV7-2 and TRBJ2-5, with a possible D match to TRBD2 (5 bases). CDR3 size: 14 residues. Trimming shortened V by 4 bases and J by 1 base, and 10 bases separated the two germline ends. Germline loops: CDR1 SGHTA, CDR2 FQGNSA. CDR3 sequence (DNA): TGTGCCAGCAGCTCCAGGAGGCTCCAAGAGACCCAGTACTTC. Its translation is CASSSRRLQETQYF.

This clonotype was detected many times. V and J are TRBV19 and TRBJ1-1, with unresolved D. The CDR3 consists of 12 residues. Germline CDR1 and CDR2: LNHDA and SQIVND (reference sequence). Deletions cut 4 bases from V and 10 bases from J, with 13 bases between. CDR3 sequence (DNA): TGTGCCAGTAGTAAAGAGCCCTCGGGAGCTTTCTTT. Amino acids: CASSKEPSGAFF.

In regard to this clonotype: Just one base apart from a much larger clone, this may be a read error. Written as DNA, the CDR3 is TGTGCCCGCAGTTATATGGACAGTGGATCGCAGTATTTT. Encoded protein: CARSYMDSGSQYF. The chain is built from TRBV6-2 or TRBV6-3 and TRBJ2-3, with D possibly TRBD1 on 6 matching bases. The CDR3 is 13 residues long. Germline CDR1 and CDR2: MNHEY and SVGEGT.

The table lists this clonotype with many counts. The chain carries TRBV7-2 and TRBJ2-4; 7 bases map to TRBD2. Germline loops: CDR1 SGHTA, CDR2 FQGNSA. The trim removed 5 bases at V and 1 base at J, leaving 8 bases unmatched. CDR3 length equals 16 residues. The CDR3 reads CASSPSGERAKNIQYF. As DNA, the CDR3 is TGTGCCAGCAGCCCCAGCGGGGAGCGTGCCAAAAACATTCAGTACTTC.

Ten or more counts support this clonotype. The chain is built from TRBV7-2 and TRBJ1-5, with D perhaps TRBD1 (5 bases). Germline V gene data show CDR1 as SGHTA and CDR2 as FQGNSA. This CDR3 contains 19 residues. The V and J ends lost 3 bases and 5 bases respectively, with 26 bases between them. This CDR3 is CASSFYRGEDRRADQPQHF. The CDR3 DNA is TGTGCCAGCAGCTTCTATAGAGGGGAGGACCGCCGGGCGGATCAGCCCCAGCATTTT.

This clonotype occurred many times. The chain has TRBV7-2 and TRBJ2-6; TRBD2 aligns across 13 bases. The CDR3 loop spans 19 amino acids. With V trimmed by 4 bases and J by 0 bases, 6 bases remained unmatched. Germline V gene data show CDR1 as SGHTA and CDR2 as FQGNSA. The CDR3 loop reads CASSSSGLAGLSGANVLTF. The CDR3 DNA is TGTGCCAGCAGCTCATCGGGACTAGCGGGACTCTCTGGGGCCAACGTCCTGACTTTC.

This clonotype appeared many times. The rearrangement links TRBV7-6 to TRBJ2-5; D may be TRBD1 (6 bases). CDR1 is SGHVS and CDR2 is FNYEAQ in the germline V gene. This CDR3 is built from 14 residues. The V gene lost 5 bases and the J gene lost 5 bases, with 15 bases spanning the gap. This chain's CDR3 is CASSPGQPRETQYF. CDR3 coding DNA: TGTGCCAGCAGCCCAGGACAGCCGAGGGAGACCCAGTACTTC.

By sample share, this clonotype is medium-sized. This chain connects TRBV7-3 to TRBJ2-3; tentative D call: TRBD2 (6 bases). Trimming stripped 5 bases from V and 6 bases from J, with 9 bases between. The CDR3 is 12 amino acids. Per germline, CDR1 SGHTA and CDR2 FQGTGA. The CDR3 region is CASSPSGDTQYF. CDR3 nucleotide sequence: TGTGCCAGCAGCCCCAGCGGGGATACGCAGTATTTT.

This clonotype was counted at least ten times. The V call is TRBV7-2, the J call TRBJ2-1; the D gene is possibly TRBD2 (6 bases). Deletions cut 2 bases from V and 9 bases from J, with 14 bases between. This CDR3 has 14 amino acids. From germline, CDR1 is SGHTA and CDR2 FQGNSA. CDR3 bases: TGTGCCAGCAGCTTAATGTACGGGAGTGGTGAGCAGTTCTTC. Its translation is CASSLMYGSGEQFF.

This clonotype was detected ten times or more. The V call is TRBV7-6, the J call TRBJ1-1; tentatively, D is TRBD1 (6 bases). V was pared by 5 bases and J by 5 bases, with 21 bases between. Per the germline V gene, CDR1 is SGHVS and CDR2 is FNYEAQ. CDR3 size: 16 residues. The CDR3 is CASSTRGAVLGTEAFF. As DNA, the CDR3 is TGTGCCAGCAGCACCCGGGGGGCCGTCCTGGGGACTGAAGCTTTCTTT.

This clonotype came up many times. J is TRBJ2-2 and V is TRBV5-5, with D maybe TRBD1 (6 bases). The CDR3 runs to 17 residues. V lost 5 bases and J 1 base, leaving 18 bases between the germline ends. The germline V gene encodes CDR1 SGHKS and CDR2 YYEKEE (reference sequence). CDR3 residues: CASSHGQTPMNTGELFF. The CDR3 DNA sequence: TGTGCCAGCAGTCATGGACAGACACCAATGAACACCGGGGAGCTGTTTTTT.

This clonotype was counted at least ten times. The chain couples TRBV18 to TRBJ2-1, with D perhaps matching TRBD1 (5 bases). Germline V gives CDR1 KGHSH, CDR2 LQKENI. V lost 3 bases and J lost 6, with 9 bases in between. The CDR3 is 13 residues long. The chain's CDR3 is CASSPARGNEQFF. The CDR3 nucleotides read TGTGCCAGCTCACCGGCTAGGGGCAATGAGCAGTTCTTC.

This clonotype was seen more than once but under ten times. V is TRBV10-2 and J is TRBJ2-5; D possibly uses TRBD1 or TRBD2 (5 bases each). V was clipped by 4 bases and J by 9 bases, with 21 bases between them. The CDR3 sequence is 15 residues long. CDR1 WSHSY and CDR2 SAAADI come from the germline V gene. CDR3 sequence (DNA): TGCGCCAGCAGTGGGGCCGGGACCACGGAGGAAGCCCAGTACTTC. Its protein product is CASSGAGTTEEAQYF.

This clonotype was seen ten or more times. The chain joins TRBV7-2 to TRBJ2-1, with D unresolved. V lost 1 base and J lost 3, with 4 bases in between. Per the germline V gene, CDR1 is SGHTA and CDR2 is FQGNSA. CDR3 length: 13 amino acids. In nucleotides, the CDR3 is TGTGCCAGCAGCTTAGTTAACTACAATGAGCAGTTCTTC. Translating gives CASSLVNYNEQFF.

This clonotype showed up many times. This chain connects TRBV27 to TRBJ1-5; D is unresolved. Germline-derived CDR1 and CDR2 are MNHEY and SMNVEV (reference sequence). Deletions cut 5 bases from V and 5 bases from J, with 10 bases between. This CDR3 comprises 13 residues. CDR3 amino acids: CASSPLMDQPQHF. In nucleotides, the CDR3 is TGTGCCAGCAGTCCCCTGATGGATCAGCCCCAGCATTTT.

As to this clonotype: A much larger clone differs by one base, so this may be a read error. The J gene is TRBJ2-1, the V gene TRBV7-2; TRBD2 is a possible D gene (6 bases). This CDR3 is 11 amino acids long. From germline, CDR1 is SGHTA and CDR2 FQGNSA. The CDR3 here is CANRSGTEKFF. In nucleotides, the CDR3 is TGTGCCAACAGGTCCGGGACTGAGAAGTTCTTC.